The clone carrying this T cell receptor beta chain was observed a single time. No antigen is known for it. Within the sample, other DNA sequences also encode this same CDR3. This entry is derived from a study of shared clonotypes between healthy human individuals. Repertoires were generated with immunoSEQ multiplex PCR, while TCRdb's copy carries only in-frame clones and drops some. The table records about 2.4 million clones, 90% to 95% of them present only once. In germline, CDR1 is MNHEY, CDR2 SVGAGI. Trimming took off 3 bases at V and 0 bases at J, with 8 bases between the two ends. The CDR3 extends over 14 amino acids. Points from the study as a whole: Investigators expected sequencing depth to affect clonotype sharing among donors.

This TCR was recovered from a man between 18 and 35 years old in good health. Some clones in this sample may be carry-over from other donors' samples. The V gene is TRBV6-5, the J gene TRBJ1-1; D is unresolved. Source material: naive CD4+ T cells from PBMCs. Subset denoted: CD45RA+ positively selected. CDR3 sequence: CASSYAGMNTEAFF. The CDR3 DNA reads TGTGCCAGCAGTTATGCGGGGATGAACACTGAAGCTTTCTTT.